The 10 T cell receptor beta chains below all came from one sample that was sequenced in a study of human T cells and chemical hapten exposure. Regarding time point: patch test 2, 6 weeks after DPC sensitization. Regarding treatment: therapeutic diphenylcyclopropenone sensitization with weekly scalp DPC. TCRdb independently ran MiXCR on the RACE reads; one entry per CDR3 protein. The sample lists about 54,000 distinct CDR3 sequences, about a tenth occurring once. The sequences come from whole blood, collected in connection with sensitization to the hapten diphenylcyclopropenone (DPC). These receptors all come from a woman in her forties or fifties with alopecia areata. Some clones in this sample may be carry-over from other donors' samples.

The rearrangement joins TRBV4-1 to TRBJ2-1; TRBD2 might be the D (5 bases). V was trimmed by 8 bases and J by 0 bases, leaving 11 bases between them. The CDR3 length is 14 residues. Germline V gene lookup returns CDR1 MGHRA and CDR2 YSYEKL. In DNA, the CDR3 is TGCGCCAGCCGGGGAAGGAGCTCCTACAATGAGCAGTTCTTC. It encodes CASRGRSSYNEQFF.

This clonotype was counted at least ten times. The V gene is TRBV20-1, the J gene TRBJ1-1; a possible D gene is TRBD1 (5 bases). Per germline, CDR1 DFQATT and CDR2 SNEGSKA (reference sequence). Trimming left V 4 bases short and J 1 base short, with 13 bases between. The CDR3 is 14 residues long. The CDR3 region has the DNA TGCAGTGCTACGCGGACATCTACGAACACTGAAGCTTTCTTT. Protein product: CSATRTSTNTEAFF.

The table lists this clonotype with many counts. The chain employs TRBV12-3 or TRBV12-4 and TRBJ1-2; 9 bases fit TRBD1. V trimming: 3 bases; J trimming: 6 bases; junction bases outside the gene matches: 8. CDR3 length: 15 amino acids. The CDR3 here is CASSLRQGVSDGYTF. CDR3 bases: TGTGCCAGCAGTTTGCGACAGGGGGTTTCGGATGGCTACACCTTC.

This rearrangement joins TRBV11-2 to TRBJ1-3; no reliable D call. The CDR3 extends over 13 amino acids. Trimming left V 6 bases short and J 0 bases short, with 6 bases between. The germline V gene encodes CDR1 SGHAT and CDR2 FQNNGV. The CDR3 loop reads CASRWISGNTIYF. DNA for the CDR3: TGTGCCAGCAGGTGGATCTCTGGAAACACCATATATTTT.

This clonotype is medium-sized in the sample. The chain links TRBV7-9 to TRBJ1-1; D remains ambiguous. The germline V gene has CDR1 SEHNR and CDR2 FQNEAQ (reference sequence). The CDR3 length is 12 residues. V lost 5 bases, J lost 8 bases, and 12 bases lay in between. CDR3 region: CASSVPTREAFF. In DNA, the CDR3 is TGTGCCAGCAGCGTCCCGACGAGGGAAGCTTTCTTT.

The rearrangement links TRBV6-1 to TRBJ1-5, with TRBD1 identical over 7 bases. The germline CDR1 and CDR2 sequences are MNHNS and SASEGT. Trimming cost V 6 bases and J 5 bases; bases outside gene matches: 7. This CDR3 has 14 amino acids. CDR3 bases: TGTGCCAGCAGCAGGACAGGCCTAGATCAGCCCCAGCATTTT. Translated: CASSRTGLDQPQHF.

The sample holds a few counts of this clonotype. CDR3 nucleotides: TGTGCCAGCTCTCGAGACAGGATGAACACTGAAGCTTTCTTT. The encoded protein is CASSRDRMNTEAFF. The J gene is TRBJ1-1, the V gene TRBV18; weak D call: TRBD1 (6 bases). Trimming pared 6 bases from V and 0 bases from J, leaving 11 bases between. In germline, CDR1 is KGHSH, CDR2 LQKENI. This CDR3 is built from 14 residues.

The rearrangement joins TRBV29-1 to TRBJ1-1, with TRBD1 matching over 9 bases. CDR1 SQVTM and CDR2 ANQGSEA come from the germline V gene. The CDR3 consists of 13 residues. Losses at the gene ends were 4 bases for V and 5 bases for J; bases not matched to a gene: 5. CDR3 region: CSVGRDRETEAFF. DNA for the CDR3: TGCAGCGTTGGGAGGGACAGGGAGACTGAAGCTTTCTTT.

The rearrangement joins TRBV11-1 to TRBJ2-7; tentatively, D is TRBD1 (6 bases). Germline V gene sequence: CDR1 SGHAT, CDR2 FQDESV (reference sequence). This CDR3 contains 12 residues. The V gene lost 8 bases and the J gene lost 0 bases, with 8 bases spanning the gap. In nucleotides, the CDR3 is TGTGCCAGCCAAGGGGGCTCCTACGAGCAGTACTTC. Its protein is CASQGGSYEQYF. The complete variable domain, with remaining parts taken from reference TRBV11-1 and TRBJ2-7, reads EAEVAQSPRYKITEKSQAVAFWCDPISGHATLYWYRQILGQGPELLVQFQDESVVDDSQLPKDRFSAERLKGVDSTLKIQPAELGDSAMYLCASQGGSYEQYFGPGTRLTVT.

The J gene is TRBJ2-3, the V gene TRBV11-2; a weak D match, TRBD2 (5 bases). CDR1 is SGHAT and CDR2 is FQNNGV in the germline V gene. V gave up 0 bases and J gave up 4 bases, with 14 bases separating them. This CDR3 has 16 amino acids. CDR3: CASSLDALASSDTQYF. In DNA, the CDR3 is TGTGCCAGCAGCTTAGACGCGCTAGCTTCTTCAGATACGCAGTATTTT.